A single sample gave rise to the 27 T cell receptor beta chains below, sequenced in a study of blood T cell repertoires in COVID-19. Method: immunoSEQ multiplex PCR; TCRdb's copy keeps in-frame clones and lacks some. Of more than 85,000 clones in the sample, roughly nine tenths are singletons; the top ten hold more than 1.5%. The sample comprised peripheral blood. All receptors come from a man in his fifties or sixties with acute or convalescent COVID-19.

The CDR3 reads CASRGTGGYQPQHF. The DNA of the CDR3 is TGTGCCAGCAGGGGGACAGGGGGCTATCAGCCCCAGCATTTT. The chain uses TRBV27 and TRBJ1-5; 12 bases match TRBD1. The length of the CDR3 is 14 residues. Germline CDR1 reads MNHEY; CDR2 reads SMNVEV (reference sequence). V lost 6 bases and J lost 5; bases outside the gene matches: 2.

V gene TRBV27 combines with J gene TRBJ1-6; D is unresolved. The CDR3 extends over 13 amino acids. CDR1 is MNHEY and CDR2 is SMNVEV in the germline V gene (reference sequence). Trimming stripped 3 bases from V and 2 bases from J, with 2 bases between. CDR3 in amino acids: CASSFTYNSPLHF. The CDR3 DNA sequence: TGTGCCAGCAGTTTCACCTATAATTCACCCCTCCACTTT.

V usage is TRBV2 and J usage is TRBJ2-6, with a possible D match to TRBD2 (5 bases). The CDR3 length is 18 residues. Germline V gives CDR1 SNHLY, CDR2 FYNNEI. Trimming shortened V by 6 bases and J by 0 bases, and 18 bases separated the two germline ends. CDR3 in amino acids: CASREDLGGSSGANVLTF. For the CDR3, the DNA is TGTGCCAGCAGGGAGGACCTGGGCGGCAGCTCTGGGGCCAACGTCCTGACTTTC.

The rearrangement uses TRBV19 and TRBJ2-2; 8 bases agree with TRBD2. The CDR3 has 15 residues. The germline V gene encodes CDR1 LNHDA and CDR2 SQIVND (reference sequence). The V segment lost 7 bases and the J segment 6 bases; nucleotides outside the gene matches: 10. CDR3 sequence: CASTSGGVGAGELFF. DNA of the CDR3: TGTGCCAGTACCTCCGGGGGGGTCGGAGCCGGGGAGCTGTTTTTT.

This rearrangement joins TRBV9 to TRBJ1-1; 7 nucleotides match TRBD1. J lost 0 bases, V lost 7 bases, and 6 bases had no gene match. Germline V gene lookup returns CDR1 SGDLS and CDR2 YYNGEE. CDR3 length: 14 amino acids. CDR3 protein: CASDRQGLNTEAFF. CDR3 DNA: TGTGCCAGCGACCGACAGGGACTGAACACTGAAGCTTTCTTT. Combining the CDR3 with reference TRBV9 and TRBJ1-1 gives the whole variable domain DSGVTQTPKHLITATGQRVTLRCSPRSGDLSVYWYQQSLDQGLQFLIQYYNGEERAKGNILERFSAQQFPDLHSELNLSSLELGDSALYFCASDRQGLNTEAFFGQGTRLTVV.

This clone was seen once. J is TRBJ2-7 and V is TRBV30, with 13 bases lining up with TRBD2. The CDR3 covers 14 residues. Per the germline V gene, CDR1 is GTSNPN and CDR2 is SVGIG (reference sequence). J gave up 3 bases and V 1 base, and 0 bases lay outside the gene matches. In DNA form, the CDR3 reads TGTGCCTGGAGTGGGACTAGCGGGGGCTACGAGCAGTACTTC. Protein product: CAWSGTSGGYEQYF.

The chain carries TRBV18 and TRBJ2-7; TRBD1 aligns across 7 bases. After removal of 3 bases from V and 1 base from J, the junction contained 12 bases not matched to a gene. The germline gives CDR1 KGHSH, CDR2 LQKENI. The CDR3 contains 17 residues. The CDR3 sequence is CASSPAGGPPLSYEQYF. The CDR3 coding sequence is TGTGCCAGCTCACCGGCAGGGGGTCCCCCTCTATCCTACGAGCAGTACTTC. Variable domain in full (rest from reference TRBV18 and TRBJ2-7): NAGVMQNPRHLVRRRGQEARLRCSPMKGHSHVYWYRQLPEEGLKFMVYLQKENIIDESGMPKERFSAEFPKEGPSILRIQQVVRGDSAAYFCASSPAGGPPLSYEQYFGPGTRLTVT.

The chain has TRBV7-9 and TRBJ1-1; 10 nucleotides agree with TRBD1. This CDR3 has 17 residues. The V segment lost 6 bases and the J segment 1 base; nucleotides outside the gene matches: 11. Germline V CDR1 and CDR2: SEHNR, FQNEAQ (reference sequence). The CDR3 DNA reads as TGTGCCAGCAGTACGGACAGGGGGTATTTCGGGAACACTGAAGCTTTCTTT. Its translation: CASSTDRGYFGNTEAFF.

The V call is TRBV15, the J call TRBJ2-3; 8 positions match TRBD1. This CDR3 contains 15 residues. Germline CDR1 reads LNHNV; CDR2 reads YYDKDF (reference sequence). Trimming removed 0 bases from V and 3 bases from J; junction bases left unmatched: 2. In DNA, the CDR3 is TGTGCCACCAGCAGAGAGGACAGGGTGACAGATACGCAGTATTTT. Translation gives CATSREDRVTDTQYF.

This chain connects TRBV19 to TRBJ2-1; 7 positions agree with TRBD1. The CDR3 spans 15 residues. The J segment lost 5 bases and the V segment lost 4 bases, leaving 8 bases of the junction unmatched. Germline CDR1 is LNHDA and CDR2 is SQIVND (reference sequence). The CDR3 DNA reads as TGTGCCAGTAGTAGTGACAGGGAGTGGGACAATGAGCAGTTCTTC. Protein sequence: CASSSDREWDNEQFF. Full variable domain (outside the CDR3, taken from reference TRBV19 and TRBJ2-1): DGGITQSPKYLFRKEGQNVTLSCEQNLNHDAMYWYRQDPGQGLRLIYYSQIVNDFQKGDIAEGYSVSREKKESFPLTVTSAQKNPTAFYLCASSSDREWDNEQFFGPGTRLTVL.

This chain joins TRBV11-1 and TRBJ2-7; 12 nucleotides match TRBD2. CDR3 length: 15 amino acids. V gave up 5 bases and J gave up 2 bases; unmatched junction bases: 4. Per the germline V gene, CDR1 is SGHAT and CDR2 is FQDESV (reference sequence). This CDR3 is CASSPLAGGPYEQYF. The CDR3 DNA reads TGTGCCAGCAGCCCCCTAGCGGGAGGGCCCTACGAGCAGTACTTC.

This chain joins TRBV7-2 and TRBJ2-2; tentative D call: TRBD1 (5 bases). The germline V gene encodes CDR1 SGHTA and CDR2 FQGNSA. The CDR3 extends over 18 amino acids. Trimming took 3 bases from V and 0 from J, leaving 17 bases between them. The CDR3 protein is CASSLSQARIANTGELFF. The CDR3 region has the DNA TGTGCCAGCAGCTTGTCACAGGCTAGAATCGCGAACACCGGGGAGCTGTTTTTT.

V gene TRBV5-1 combines with J gene TRBJ1-1, with D hard to call. The CDR3 loop spans 15 amino acids. CDR1 and CDR2 from the germline V gene are SGHRS and YFSETQ. Between the trimmed V and J ends, which lost 1 base and 1 base, there was a span of 11 bases. CDR3 amino acids: CASSLSGTENTEAFF. The CDR3 DNA reads as TGCGCCAGCAGCTTGAGCGGCACCGAGAACACTGAAGCTTTCTTT.

V gene TRBV30 combines with J gene TRBJ2-1, with TRBD2 as a possible D gene (6 bases). Germline V CDR1 and CDR2: GTSNPN, SVGIG (reference sequence). V was pared by 0 bases and J by 0 bases, with 9 bases between. This CDR3 is built from 15 residues. This CDR3 is CAWSVPGSSYNEQFF. CDR3 coding DNA: TGTGCCTGGAGTGTACCCGGGAGCTCCTACAATGAGCAGTTCTTC. Drawing the rest from reference TRBV30 and TRBJ2-1, the complete variable domain is SQTIHQWPATLVQPVGSPLSLECTVEGTSNPNLYWYRQAAGRGLQLLFYSVGIGQISSEVPQNLSASRPQDRQFILSSKKLLLSDSGFYLCAWSVPGSSYNEQFFGPGTRLTVL.

V and J are TRBV28 and TRBJ1-2; D might be TRBD1 (5 bases). The V gene's germline CDR1 is MDHEN and CDR2 SYDVKM. V was cut by 5 bases and J by 2 bases, with 15 bases left in between. The CDR3 sequence is 15 residues long. CDR3 nucleotides: TGTGCCAGCAGTCTCATGTGGGGGGGAAACTATGGCTACACCTTC. Translated, it gives CASSLMWGGNYGYTF.

The chain combines TRBV5-6 with TRBJ1-6; TRBD1 aligns across 11 bases. V lost 6 bases and J lost 8; bases outside the gene matches: 7. The CDR3 contains 15 residues. Per germline, CDR1 SGHDT and CDR2 YYEEEE. As DNA, the CDR3 is TGTGCCAGCACCGGGACAGGGGGTCCAGATTCACCCCTCCACTTT. As protein: CASTGTGGPDSPLHF. The full variable domain, rest sourced from reference TRBV5-6 and TRBJ1-6, is DAGVTQSPTHLIKTRGQQVTLRCSPKSGHDTVSWYQQALGQGPQFIFQYYEEEERQRGNFPDRFSGHQFPNYSSELNVNALLLGDSALYLCASTGTGGPDSPLHFGNGTRLTVT.

The chain has TRBV5-1 and TRBJ2-7; D possibly corresponds to TRBD2 (6 bases). Trimming shortened V by 1 base and J by 2 bases, and 10 bases separated the two germline ends. In germline, CDR1 is SGHRS, CDR2 YFSETQ. The CDR3 covers 14 residues. The CDR3 nucleotides read TGCGCCAGCAGCTTGACCGGCGGGACCTACGAGCAGTACTTC. It codes for CASSLTGGTYEQYF.

V gene TRBV12-3 or TRBV12-4 combines with J gene TRBJ1-5; D not certain. V was pared by 8 bases and J by 3 bases, with 11 bases between. The CDR3 length is 13 residues. The CDR3 nucleotides read TGTGCCAGCTCGCGGGTCCTCAATCAGCCCCAGCATTTT. It yields the protein CASSRVLNQPQHF.

The genes are TRBV19 and TRBJ2-1; 7 nucleotides match TRBD1. Losses at the gene ends were 7 bases for V and 7 bases for J; bases not matched to a gene: 13. Germline CDR1 is LNHDA and CDR2 is SQIVND (reference sequence). CDR3 size: 15 residues. The CDR3 sequence: CASTGSSGQTNEQFF. The CDR3 DNA reads as TGTGCCAGTACTGGATCCTCGGGACAGACTAATGAGCAGTTCTTC. The full variable domain, rest sourced from reference TRBV19 and TRBJ2-1, is DGGITQSPKYLFRKEGQNVTLSCEQNLNHDAMYWYRQDPGQGLRLIYYSQIVNDFQKGDIAEGYSVSREKKESFPLTVTSAQKNPTAFYLCASTGSSGQTNEQFFGPGTRLTVL.

CDR3 in amino acids: CASTARGKASPLHF. CDR3 sequence (DNA): TGTGCCAGCACCGCTCGGGGTAAGGCTTCACCCCTCCACTTT. The rearrangement joins TRBV2 to TRBJ1-6; D not resolved. The V and J ends lost 7 bases and 9 bases respectively, with 16 bases between them. This CDR3 region has 14 residues. Germline V gene lookup returns CDR1 SNHLY and CDR2 FYNNEI. Full variable domain (remainder filled in from reference TRBV2 and TRBJ1-6): EPEVTQTPSHQVTQMGQEVILRCVPISNHLYFYWYRQILGQKVEFLVSFYNNEISEKSEIFDDQFSVERPDGSNFTLKIRSTKLEDSAMYFCASTARGKASPLHFGNGTRLTVT.

The chain employs TRBV10-3 and TRBJ2-7, with 12 bases matching TRBD2. Germline values: CDR1 ENHRY, CDR2 SYGVKD. After removal of 0 bases from V and 5 bases from J, the junction contained 8 bases not matched to a gene. The CDR3 has 17 amino acids. Here the CDR3 reads CAISESRTSGMDNEQYF. CDR3 in DNA: TGTGCCATCAGTGAGTCAAGGACTAGCGGGATGGATAACGAGCAGTACTTC.

This clone was counted once. The chain links TRBV14 to TRBJ2-3, with TRBD2 identical over 10 bases. Germline V lookup: CDR1 SGHDN, CDR2 FVKESK. The CDR3 runs to 16 residues. Unmatched junction bases numbered 8, after V lost 4 bases and J lost 4 bases. CDR3 DNA sequence: TGTGCCAGCAGCCCGCGAATTCTAGCGGGAGCAGATACGCAGTATTTT. As protein: CASSPRILAGADTQYF.

This sequence joins TRBV6-1 and TRBJ1-3, with 7 positions matching TRBD1. From germline, CDR1 is MNHNS and CDR2 SASEGT. V lost 5 bases, J lost 9 bases, and 10 bases stayed unmatched. The CDR3 runs to 14 residues. The DNA of the CDR3 is TGTGCCAGCAGTTTGGCGCAGGGGGAGAGCACCATATATTTT. Residues: CASSLAQGESTIYF.

This chain joins TRBV9 and TRBJ1-4; maybe TRBD1 (5 bases). The CDR3 covers 15 residues. Trimming stripped 0 bases from V and 8 bases from J, with 14 bases between. Germline assignment: CDR1 SGDLS and CDR2 YYNGEE. The chain's CDR3 is CASSVGARAGEKLFF. DNA for the CDR3: TGTGCCAGCAGCGTAGGAGCCAGGGCAGGGGAAAAACTGTTTTTT.

The chain joins TRBV18 to TRBJ2-4; 7 nucleotides agree with TRBD1. V was pared by 5 bases and J by 9 bases, with 10 bases of the junction left unmatched. The CDR3 totals 14 residues. The germline gives CDR1 KGHSH, CDR2 LQKENI. In DNA, the CDR3 is TGTGCCAGCTCATCTCAACAGGGGCAAGGCATTCAGTACTTC. It yields the protein CASSSQQGQGIQYF.

This clone is a singleton in its sample. This sequence joins TRBV7-2 and TRBJ1-3, with D possibly being TRBD1 (5 bases). The CDR3 runs to 14 residues. Germline V CDR1 and CDR2: SGHTA, FQGNSA. V gave up 4 bases and J gave up 4 bases, with 11 bases separating them. The CDR3 reads CASSSQGGGNTIYF. The CDR3 DNA reads TGTGCCAGCAGCTCGCAGGGTGGAGGAAACACCATATATTTT.

This sequence joins TRBV5-1 and TRBJ1-1; the D gene is possibly TRBD1 (5 bases). CDR1 is SGHRS, CDR2 YFSETQ, per germline. The CDR3 loop spans 13 amino acids. Trimming took off 8 bases at V and 4 bases at J, with 15 bases between the two ends. CDR3 nucleotide sequence: TGCGCCAGTACGGGGGGATTTTCCACTGAAGCTTTCTTT. As protein: CASTGGFSTEAFF.